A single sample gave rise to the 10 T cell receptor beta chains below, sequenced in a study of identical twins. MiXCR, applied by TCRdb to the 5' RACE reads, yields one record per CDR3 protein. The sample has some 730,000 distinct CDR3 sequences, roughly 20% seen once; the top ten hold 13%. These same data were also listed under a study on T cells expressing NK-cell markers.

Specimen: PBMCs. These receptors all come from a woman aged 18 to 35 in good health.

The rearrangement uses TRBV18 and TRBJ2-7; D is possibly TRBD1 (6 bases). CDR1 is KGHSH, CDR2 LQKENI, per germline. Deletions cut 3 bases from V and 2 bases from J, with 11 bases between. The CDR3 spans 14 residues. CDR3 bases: TGTGCCAGCTCACCTTGGACAGACACCTACGAGCAGTACTTC. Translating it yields CASSPWTDTYEQYF.

CDR3: CASSHEGGRGEQYF. Written as DNA, the CDR3 is TGCGCCAGCAGCCACGAAGGCGGGAGGGGCGAGCAGTACTTC. The rearrangement links TRBV5-1 to TRBJ2-7; 9 positions match TRBD2. The V gene's germline CDR1 is SGHRS and CDR2 YFSETQ. This CDR3 comprises 14 residues. V shed 4 bases, J shed 6 bases, and the junction held 8 bases outside the gene matches.

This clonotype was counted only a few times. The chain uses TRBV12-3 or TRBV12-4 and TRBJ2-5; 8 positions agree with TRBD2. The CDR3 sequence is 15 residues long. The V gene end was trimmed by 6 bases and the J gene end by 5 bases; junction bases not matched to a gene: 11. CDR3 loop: CASRPPKRGRETQYF. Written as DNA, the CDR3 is TGTGCCAGCAGACCCCCAAAGCGGGGGAGGGAGACCCAGTACTTC.

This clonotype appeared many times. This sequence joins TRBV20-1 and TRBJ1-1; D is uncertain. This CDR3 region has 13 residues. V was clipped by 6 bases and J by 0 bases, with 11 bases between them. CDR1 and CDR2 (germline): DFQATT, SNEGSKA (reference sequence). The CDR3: CSARDFMNTEAFF. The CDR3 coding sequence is TGCAGTGCCCGGGATTTTATGAACACTGAAGCTTTCTTT.

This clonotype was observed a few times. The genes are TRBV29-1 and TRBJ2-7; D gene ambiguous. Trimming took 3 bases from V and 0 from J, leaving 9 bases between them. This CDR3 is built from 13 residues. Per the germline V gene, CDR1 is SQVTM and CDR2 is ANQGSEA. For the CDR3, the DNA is TGCAGCGTTGATCCCGAAGGCTCCTACGAGCAGTACTTC. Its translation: CSVDPEGSYEQYF.

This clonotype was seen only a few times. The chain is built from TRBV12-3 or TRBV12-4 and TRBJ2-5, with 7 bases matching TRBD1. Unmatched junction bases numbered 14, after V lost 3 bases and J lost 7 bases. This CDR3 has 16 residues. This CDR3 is CASSFLGTAIGGTQYF. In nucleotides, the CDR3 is TGTGCCAGCAGTTTTCTCGGGACAGCTATAGGGGGGACCCAGTACTTC.

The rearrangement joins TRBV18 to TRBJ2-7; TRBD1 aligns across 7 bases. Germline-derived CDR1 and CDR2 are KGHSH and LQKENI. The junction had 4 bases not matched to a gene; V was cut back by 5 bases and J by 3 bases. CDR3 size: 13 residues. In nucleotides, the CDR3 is TGTGCCAGCTCAACCGGACAGGACTACGAGCAGTACTTC. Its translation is CASSTGQDYEQYF.

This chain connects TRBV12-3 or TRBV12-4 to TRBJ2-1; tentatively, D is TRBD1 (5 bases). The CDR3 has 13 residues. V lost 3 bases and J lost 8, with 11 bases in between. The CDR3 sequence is CASSLFGADEQFF. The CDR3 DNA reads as TGTGCCAGCAGTTTGTTTGGGGCTGATGAGCAGTTCTTC.

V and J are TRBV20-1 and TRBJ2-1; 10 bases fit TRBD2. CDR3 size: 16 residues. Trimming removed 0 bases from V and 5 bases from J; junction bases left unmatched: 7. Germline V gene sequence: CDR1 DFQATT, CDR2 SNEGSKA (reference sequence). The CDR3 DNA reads TGCAGTGCTAGAGATCAAGCGGGGGGGCCAGACAATGAGCAGTTCTTC. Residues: CSARDQAGGPDNEQFF.

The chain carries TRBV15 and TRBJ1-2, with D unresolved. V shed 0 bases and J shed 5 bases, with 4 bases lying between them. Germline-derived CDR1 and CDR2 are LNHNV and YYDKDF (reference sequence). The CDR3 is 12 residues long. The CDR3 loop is CATSREGYGYTF. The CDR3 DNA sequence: TGTGCCACCAGCAGAGAGGGTTATGGCTACACCTTC.